The next 4 T cell receptor beta chains were all read from a single sample in a study of OX40 agonist ivuxolimab in advanced cancers. Some clones are missing from TCRdb's copy, which holds only in-frame ones; the method was immunoSEQ multiplex PCR. The sample contains 130,000 or so clones, just over 90% of which appear only once. The sequences come from CD4+ or CD8+ T cells sorted from blood, collected in a trial of the OX40 agonist ivuxolimab. The origin of the receptors is an adult with an advanced solid tumor such as melanoma, head and neck, liver or kidney cancer.

This rearrangement joins TRBV5-1 to TRBJ2-7, with 16 bases identical to TRBD2. Germline-derived CDR1 and CDR2 are SGHRS and YFSETQ. The CDR3 covers 21 residues. The V gene end was trimmed by 0 bases and the J gene end by 0 bases; junction bases not matched to a gene: 12. The chain's CDR3 is CASSLGAEGTSGRVSSYEQYF. DNA for the CDR3: TGCGCCAGCAGCTTGGGGGCTGAAGGGACTAGCGGGAGGGTGAGCTCCTACGAGCAGTACTTC.

J is TRBJ1-1 and V is TRBV6-6; D is uncertain. Germline lookup yields CDR1 MNHNY and CDR2 SVGAGI (reference sequence). Trimming shortened V by 7 bases and J by 1 base, and 4 bases separated the two germline ends. The CDR3 spans 11 residues. The CDR3 reads CASTPNTEAFF. The DNA of the CDR3 is TGTGCCAGCACGCCGAACACTGAAGCTTTCTTT.

The CDR3 protein is CASSLLPGLAGEAEQFF. As DNA, the CDR3 is TGTGCCAGCAGCCTCCTGCCGGGACTAGCGGGAGAGGCTGAGCAGTTCTTC. This sequence joins TRBV14 and TRBJ2-1, with TRBD2 matching over 14 bases. The length of the CDR3 is 17 residues. V was pared by 4 bases and J by 9 bases, with 11 bases of the junction left unmatched. From germline, CDR1 is SGHDN and CDR2 FVKESK.

V usage is TRBV18 and J usage is TRBJ1-2, with D perhaps matching TRBD1 (5 bases). The V end was cut by 3 bases, the J end by 4 bases, with 12 bases between. The CDR3 totals 14 residues. The germline gives CDR1 KGHSH, CDR2 LQKENI. The CDR3 nucleotides are TGTGCCAGCTCACCCAGTATAGACAGCTATGGCTACACCTTC. It yields the protein CASSPSIDSYGYTF.